The entry that follows covers one T cell receptor (beta chain) sequence. What it recognizes is unknown. The identical CDR3 is also encoded by other nucleotide sequences in the sample. This sample was included in a study of radiotherapy plus CTLA-4 blockade in lung cancer. Study-level findings and limits: Early blood T cell clone dynamics reportedly forecast response best, with interferon-beta. Clones derived from tumor TCRs expanded in blood after radiotherapy plus ipilimumab.

The CDR3 contains 14 residues. Germline assignment: CDR1 SNHLY and CDR2 FYNNEI. V was cut by 7 bases and J by 0 bases, with 7 bases left in between. TCRdb's table, derived via immunoSEQ multiplex PCR, lists solely in-frame clones and lacks some. The sample has 30,000 to 45,000 clones, 55% to 75% seen once. The clonotype originates from a human donor with non-small cell lung cancer who had stable disease on radiotherapy plus ipilimumab. The sample consisted of peripheral blood, taken from a patient treated with radiotherapy plus ipilimumab. The genes are TRBV2 and TRBJ2-6; D gene unclear. CDR3 DNA: TGTGCCAGCAACAGAGACTCTGGGGCCAACGTCCTGACTTTC. This translates into CASNRDSGANVLTF.